These 25 T cell receptor beta chains share one sample of origin, sequenced in a study of T cells in Graves' hyperthyroidism and ophthalmopathy. What was amplified from RNA transcripts were TCR beta CDR3 regions. RT-PCR in the first round (using the HTBI primer set) targeted the TCR CDR3. MiXCR, applied by TCRdb to the multiplex PCR reads, yields one record per CDR3 protein. The table shows a few hundred thousand distinct CDR3 sequences, with roughly 13% occurring only once. Sequencing was carried out using blood. The receptors were gathered from a woman aged 18 to 35 with Graves' hyperthyroidism.

This clonotype was observed many times. The chain is built from TRBV4-1 and TRBJ2-3; D is undetermined. Trimming removed 2 bases at V and 5 bases at J, with 11 bases between. The CDR3 has 14 amino acids. Germline V gene data show CDR1 as MGHRA and CDR2 as YSYEKL. In nucleotides, the CDR3 is TGCGCCAGCAGCCAATTAGGGTTCAGAGATACGCAGTATTTT. This encodes CASSQLGFRDTQYF.

This clonotype was found a few times. V usage is TRBV7-3 and J usage is TRBJ2-1; TRBD2 matches 12 bases. The V segment lost 5 bases and the J segment 10 bases; nucleotides outside the gene matches: 9. The CDR3 contains 15 residues. The germline gives CDR1 SGHTA, CDR2 FQGTGA. The CDR3 protein is CASSNGLAGFDEQFF. The DNA of the CDR3 is TGTGCCAGCAGCAATGGACTAGCGGGATTCGACGAGCAGTTCTTC. Drawing the rest from reference TRBV7-3 and TRBJ2-1, the complete variable domain is GAGVSQTPSNKVTEKGKYVELRCDPISGHTALYWYRQSLGQGPEFLIYFQGTGAADDSGLPNDRFFAVRPEGSVSTLKIQRTERGDSAVYLCASSNGLAGFDEQFFGPGTRLTVL.

This chain joins TRBV29-1 and TRBJ1-2; 8 bases are shared with TRBD1. The CDR3 is 15 amino acids. The germline gives CDR1 SQVTM, CDR2 ANQGSEA. The junction had 11 bases not matched to a gene; V was cut back by 4 bases and J by 4 bases. The CDR3 region has the DNA TGCAGCGTTGCTTTAGGTACAGGGGGGAGCTATGGCTACACCTTC. This encodes CSVALGTGGSYGYTF.

This clonotype was counted a few times. The chain couples TRBV5-6 to TRBJ2-1, with no clear D. Trimming removed 1 base from V and 4 bases from J, with 9 bases in between. Germline CDR1 is SGHDT and CDR2 is YYEEEE. The CDR3 loop spans 14 amino acids. This CDR3 reads CASSLYFGYNEQFF. In DNA, the CDR3 is TGTGCCAGCAGCTTGTATTTTGGATACAATGAGCAGTTCTTC.

This clonotype has a handful of counts. The chain joins TRBV3-1 to TRBJ1-2; TRBD1 matches at 7 bases. Germline CDR1 and CDR2: LGHDT and YNNKEL (reference sequence). The trim removed 4 bases at V and 3 bases at J, leaving 8 bases unmatched. The CDR3 covers 15 residues. CDR3: CASSPAGTGDYGYTF. For the CDR3, the DNA is TGTGCCAGCAGCCCCGCCGGCACAGGGGACTATGGCTACACCTTC.

The chain has TRBV4-2 and TRBJ2-1; D is tentatively TRBD1 or TRBD2 (5 bases each). CDR3 size: 19 residues. The ends were cut back, 2 bases at V and 0 bases at J, with 20 bases in the middle. Germline assignment: CDR1 LGHNA and CDR2 YNFKEQ. The CDR3 is CASSQRPPSRGSSYNEQFF. DNA for the CDR3: TGTGCCAGCAGCCAACGCCCCCCCTCCCGGGGCAGCTCCTACAATGAGCAGTTCTTC.

This clonotype has ten or more counts. This chain joins TRBV9 and TRBJ2-1; TRBD1 agrees at 8 bases. The germline V gene encodes CDR1 SGDLS and CDR2 YYNGEE. The CDR3 contains 15 residues. The V segment lost 2 bases and the J segment 5 bases; nucleotides outside the gene matches: 6. The CDR3 spells CASSVGQGVNNEQFF. The CDR3 nucleotides read TGTGCCAGCAGCGTCGGACAGGGCGTAAACAATGAGCAGTTCTTC. The full variable domain, with the rest looked up from reference TRBV9 and TRBJ2-1, is DSGVTQTPKHLITATGQRVTLRCSPRSGDLSVYWYQQSLDQGLQFLIQYYNGEERAKGNILERFSAQQFPDLHSELNLSSLELGDSALYFCASSVGQGVNNEQFFGPGTRLTVL.

This clonotype was observed at least ten times. One end of the junction does not line up with germline, which may come from a read error. The rearrangement uses TRBV11-2 and TRBJ2-1; unclear D gene. CDR1 is SGHAT and CDR2 is FQNNGV in the germline V gene. The CDR3 extends over 19 amino acids. The chain's CDR3 is CASSLDPSSLAASYNEQFF. CDR3 nucleotides: TGTGCCAGCAGCCTAGATCCTTCTTCCTTAGCTGCGTCCTACAATGAGCAGTTCTTC.

Remarks on this clonotype: Given the absence of the conserved phenylalanine or tryptophan at the CDR3 end, a read error is likely. V gene TRBV6-1 combines with J gene TRBJ2-3; 9 bases map to TRBD1. This CDR3 has 14 amino acids. CDR1 MNHNS and CDR2 SASEGT come from the germline V gene. The J segment lost 2 bases and the V segment lost 8 bases, leaving 5 bases of the junction unmatched. The CDR3 DNA is TGTGCCAGCGGGGGGACAGGGATCACAGATACGCAGTATTCT. This codes for CASGGTGITDTQYS.

The chain couples TRBV4-1 to TRBJ2-7; 8 bases match TRBD2. The CDR3 runs to 16 residues. In germline, CDR1 is MGHRA, CDR2 YSYEKL. J was trimmed by 0 bases and V by 0 bases; bases with no gene match: 4. The CDR3 sequence: CASSQDGSGSSYEQYF. CDR3 DNA sequence: TGCGCCAGCAGCCAAGATGGCAGCGGGAGCTCCTACGAGCAGTACTTC.

The rearrangement joins TRBV29-1 to TRBJ1-2, with a possible D match to TRBD1 (5 bases). Deletions cut 3 bases from V and 4 bases from J, with 15 bases between. This CDR3 comprises 14 residues. Per the germline V gene, CDR1 is SQVTM and CDR2 is ANQGSEA. The CDR3 here is CSVDRRDFFYGYTF. The CDR3 DNA is TGCAGCGTTGACCGCAGGGACTTTTTCTATGGCTACACCTTC.

This clonotype was counted many times. The chain recombines TRBV30 with TRBJ1-1; 7 nucleotides line up with TRBD1. The V and J ends lost 3 bases and 5 bases, in that order; junction bases with no gene match: 12. The CDR3 runs to 15 residues. Germline CDR1 GTSNPN, CDR2 SVGIG (reference sequence). In DNA form, the CDR3 reads TGTGCCTGGAGCGGACAATTGACAGGGTATACTGAAGCTTTCTTT. Translating it yields CAWSGQLTGYTEAFF.

The CDR3 is CASSLGGQEAYEQYF. CDR3 nucleotides: TGTGCCAGCAGCTTGGGAGGACAGGAGGCCTACGAGCAGTACTTC. The V and J genes are TRBV5-6 and TRBJ2-7, with TRBD1 identical over 7 bases. CDR1 and CDR2 (germline): SGHDT, YYEEEE. The CDR3 runs to 15 residues. V lost 0 bases, J lost 2 bases, and 5 bases stayed unmatched.

This clonotype has a count of ten or more. V and J are TRBV5-6 and TRBJ2-3; D might be TRBD1 or TRBD2, each matching 5 bases. Per the germline V gene, CDR1 is SGHDT and CDR2 is YYEEEE. The CDR3 sequence is 15 residues long. The V and J ends lost 1 base and 4 bases respectively, with 13 bases between them. The CDR3 here is CASSLRAGTSDTQYF. The CDR3 DNA sequence: TGTGCCAGCAGCTTGAGGGCAGGGACCTCAGATACGCAGTATTTT.

The chain couples TRBV6-1 to TRBJ2-5; 11 nucleotides match TRBD2. The V and J ends lost 6 bases and 5 bases, in that order; junction bases with no gene match: 8. CDR3 length: 15 residues. Per the germline V gene, CDR1 is MNHNS and CDR2 is SASEGT. DNA for the CDR3: TGTGCCAGCAGCCCCCTTAGCGGGGGGGGGGAGACCCAGTACTTC. Translating it yields CASSPLSGGGETQYF.

In the case of this clonotype: Germline and junction disagree at one end, which may indicate a read error. This sequence joins TRBV2 and TRBJ1-5; unclear D gene. This CDR3 contains 12 residues. CDR1 and CDR2 from the germline V gene are SNHLY and FYNNEI. For the CDR3, the DNA is TGTGCCAACAGTATGGGAGGTCAGCCCCAGCACTTT. This gives the protein CANSMGGQPQHF.

In this sample, this clonotype turned up many times. The chain carries TRBV3-1 and TRBJ2-7; D might be TRBD1 (6 bases). Germline values: CDR1 LGHDT, CDR2 YNNKEL (reference sequence). Trimming stripped 1 base from V and 2 bases from J, with 15 bases between. The CDR3 consists of 16 residues. CDR3 in DNA: TGTGCCAGCAGCCAAGCAACAGGGAACGGCCCCTACGAGCAGTACTTC. This sequence encodes CASSQATGNGPYEQYF.

The genes are TRBV10-3 and TRBJ2-1, with TRBD2 as a possible D gene (6 bases). The CDR3 is made up of 12 amino acids. V gave up 6 bases and J gave up 8 bases, with 11 bases separating them. Germline V gives CDR1 ENHRY, CDR2 SYGVKD. DNA of the CDR3: TGTGCCATCAGCGCGACTAGTTATGAGCAGTTCTTC. It codes for CAISATSYEQFF.

This clonotype was seen many times. V and J are TRBV28 and TRBJ2-1, with D possibly matching TRBD2 (6 bases). Germline CDR1 reads MDHEN; CDR2 reads SYDVKM. The CDR3 is made up of 14 amino acids. V was pared by 6 bases and J by 4 bases, with 13 bases between. CDR3 bases: TGTGCCAGCAGCATCGTTGGGGGGTACAATGAGCAGTTCTTC. Protein: CASSIVGGYNEQFF.

Ten or more counts support this clonotype. The J gene is TRBJ1-6, the V gene TRBV30; 7 nucleotides line up with TRBD1. CDR1 GTSNPN and CDR2 SVGIG come from the germline V gene (reference sequence). The CDR3 length is 12 residues. V shed 7 bases and J 7 bases; nucleotides not matched to a gene: 4. CDR3 protein: CASGQANSPLHF. The CDR3 region has the DNA TGTGCCTCCGGACAGGCCAATTCACCCCTCCACTTT. The full variable domain, its missing parts supplied by reference TRBV30 and TRBJ1-6, is SQTIHQWPATLVQPVGSPLSLECTVEGTSNPNLYWYRQAAGRGLQLLFYSVGIGQISSEVPQNLSASRPQDRQFILSSKKLLLSDSGFYLCASGQANSPLHFGNGTRLTVT.

A few counts support this clonotype. This chain links TRBV7-9 with TRBJ1-1; a possible D gene is TRBD1 (5 bases). The CDR3 is made up of 14 amino acids. The germline V gene has CDR1 SEHNR and CDR2 FQNEAQ (reference sequence). V shed 5 bases and J shed 3 bases, with 13 bases lying between them. The CDR3 DNA reads as TGTGCCAGCAGCCCGGGGGGAAGGTACACTGAAGCTTTCTTT. Amino acid sequence: CASSPGGRYTEAFF.

This clonotype was picked up a small number of times. The V gene is TRBV30, the J gene TRBJ2-2; 8 nucleotides align to TRBD1. The junction had 9 bases not matched to a gene; V was cut back by 5 bases and J by 1 base. The CDR3 sequence is 16 residues long. CDR1 and CDR2 from the germline V gene are GTSNPN and SVGIG (reference sequence). The CDR3 DNA sequence: TGTGCCTGGTACGATACCGGGACAGGGAACACCGGGGAGCTGTTTTTT. Protein sequence: CAWYDTGTGNTGELFF.

There are many counts of this clonotype. The gene calls are TRBV6-1 and TRBJ2-7; either TRBD1 or TRBD2 may supply D (7 bases each). The germline gives CDR1 MNHNS, CDR2 SASEGT. Trimming removed 5 bases at V and 6 bases at J, with 11 bases between. This CDR3 has 12 residues. The chain's CDR3 is CASSRRGGEQYF. The CDR3 DNA is TGTGCCAGCAGTCGCAGGGGGGGCGAGCAGTACTTC.

This clonotype was detected many times. V gene TRBV20-1 combines with J gene TRBJ1-5; 7 bases line up with TRBD1. With V trimmed by 3 bases and J by 5 bases, 4 bases remained unmatched. The CDR3 totals 13 residues. Germline V gene data show CDR1 as DFQATT and CDR2 as SNEGSKA (reference sequence). The CDR3 DNA follows: TGCAGTGCTAGTATCCAGGGGGATCAGCCCCAGCATTTT. Translating it yields CSASIQGDQPQHF.

This clonotype was detected ten times or more. The V and J genes are TRBV28 and TRBJ2-7; D is possibly TRBD1 or TRBD2 (5 bases each). This CDR3 comprises 13 residues. Germline-derived CDR1 and CDR2 are MDHEN and SYDVKM. V was shortened by 7 bases and J by 6 bases, with 16 bases between the two germline ends. The chain's CDR3 is CASIGPGRGEQYF. DNA for the CDR3: TGTGCCAGCATCGGACCGGGACGTGGCGAGCAGTACTTC.